The 32 T cell receptor beta chains presented below share a single source sample, sequenced in a study of blood T cell repertoires in COVID-19. Clones were sequenced by immunoSEQ multiplex PCR, and TCRdb holds only the in-frame ones, with some missing. Of a few hundred thousand clones detected, roughly 85% appear once; the ten largest clones hold 3% to 4%. Sample: peripheral blood. The receptors come from a woman younger than 35 with acute or convalescent COVID-19.

The genes are TRBV9 and TRBJ1-5; 9 nucleotides align to TRBD1. Germline CDR1 and CDR2: SGDLS and YYNGEE. The CDR3 contains 15 residues. The J segment lost 3 bases and the V segment lost 0 bases, leaving 1 base of the junction unmatched. In DNA form, the CDR3 reads TGTGCCAGCAGCGTAGGGGACAGGGTCAATCAGCCCCAGCATTTT. Protein: CASSVGDRVNQPQHF. The whole variable domain, remainder taken from reference TRBV9 and TRBJ1-5, is DSGVTQTPKHLITATGQRVTLRCSPRSGDLSVYWYQQSLDQGLQFLIQYYNGEERAKGNILERFSAQQFPDLHSELNLSSLELGDSALYFCASSVGDRVNQPQHFGDGTRLSIL.

V and J are TRBV10-2 and TRBJ1-5; 9 positions agree with TRBD1. The CDR3 consists of 17 residues. The trim removed 6 bases at V and 6 bases at J, leaving 15 bases unmatched. CDR1 and CDR2 from the germline V gene are WSHSY and SAAADI. Here the CDR3 DNA reads TGCGCCAGCAGGAATTCGGGACAGGGAGTTCTTGGTCAGCCCCAGCATTTT. Its translation: CASRNSGQGVLGQPQHF.

The chain combines TRBV15 with TRBJ2-2; no clear D gene. The CDR3 consists of 14 residues. Germline V gene data show CDR1 as LNHNV and CDR2 as YYDKDF (reference sequence). Trimming shortened V by 1 base and J by 1 base, and 4 bases separated the two germline ends. The CDR3 bases are TGTGCCACCAGCAGAGTCCGGAACACCGGGGAGCTGTTTTTT. Amino acid sequence: CATSRVRNTGELFF. Filled out from reference TRBV15 and TRBJ2-2, the complete variable domain reads DAMVIQNPRYQVTQFGKPVTLSCSQTLNHNVMYWYQQKSSQAPKLLFHYYDKDFNNEADTPDNFQSRRPNTSFCFLDIRSPGLGDTAMYLCATSRVRNTGELFFGEGSRLTVL.

This sequence joins TRBV27 and TRBJ1-1, with a tentative D call TRBD1 (6 bases). V shed 6 bases and J shed 2 bases, with 19 bases lying between them. This CDR3 region has 16 residues. Germline V gene data show CDR1 as MNHEY and CDR2 as SMNVEV (reference sequence). The CDR3 bases are TGTGCCAGCAGCCGGCCCCAACAGGGTCCTAACACTGAAGCTTTCTTT. Its protein is CASSRPQQGPNTEAFF.

Turning to this clone: This CDR3 is also generated by other DNA sequences in the sample. V gene TRBV5-1 combines with J gene TRBJ2-3; 8 bases agree with TRBD2. The CDR3 runs to 15 residues. The germline gives CDR1 SGHRS, CDR2 YFSETQ. The trim removed 0 bases at V and 1 base at J, leaving 1 base unmatched. CDR3 region: CASSLGAGGTDTQYF. As DNA, the CDR3 is TGCGCCAGCAGCTTGGGAGCGGGGGGCACAGATACGCAGTATTTT.

This sequence joins TRBV7-9 and TRBJ1-6; tentatively, D is TRBD1 (6 bases). Trimming removed 2 bases from V and 10 bases from J, with 21 bases in between. This CDR3 is built from 17 residues. CDR1 is SEHNR and CDR2 is FQNEAQ in the germline V gene (reference sequence). CDR3 DNA: TGTGCCAGCAGCTTATTCCAGGGGAAAAATTCTGGATCACCCCTCCACTTT. The encoded protein is CASSLFQGKNSGSPLHF.

The rearrangement links TRBV28 to TRBJ1-5; 9 bases map to TRBD1. J lost 11 bases, V lost 2 bases, and 10 bases had no gene match. The CDR3 is 15 residues long. Per germline, CDR1 MDHEN and CDR2 SYDVKM. The CDR3 protein is CASSLADRGVFAQHF. The CDR3 DNA is TGTGCCAGCAGTTTAGCAGACAGGGGGGTCTTCGCCCAGCATTTT.

This chain joins TRBV25-1 and TRBJ1-1, with D possibly matching TRBD1 (6 bases). Trimming pared 0 bases from V and 0 bases from J, leaving 17 bases between. This CDR3 has 18 residues. Germline CDR1 and CDR2: MGHDK and SYGVNS. Here the CDR3 reads CASSEYTGHYGMNTEAFF. CDR3 sequence (DNA): TGTGCCAGCAGTGAATATACAGGGCATTATGGGATGAACACTGAAGCTTTCTTT.

The V and J genes are TRBV5-4 and TRBJ2-5; tentative D call: TRBD1 (6 bases). This CDR3 contains 12 residues. From germline, CDR1 is SGHNT and CDR2 YYREEE (reference sequence). V was pared by 4 bases and J by 5 bases, with 9 bases between. Written as DNA, the CDR3 is TGTGCCAGCAGCCCGCAGGGGGAGACCCAGTACTTC. Protein product: CASSPQGETQYF.

CDR3 coding DNA: TGTGCCAGTAATCCGGGAGGAACTGAAGCTTTCTTT. Encoded protein: CASNPGGTEAFF. The rearrangement links TRBV19 to TRBJ1-1; D gene unclear. Trimming removed 7 bases from V and 5 bases from J, with 11 bases in between. Germline V gene sequence: CDR1 LNHDA, CDR2 SQIVND (reference sequence). CDR3 size: 12 residues. Complete variable domain (other parts from reference TRBV19 and TRBJ1-1): DGGITQSPKYLFRKEGQNVTLSCEQNLNHDAMYWYRQDPGQGLRLIYYSQIVNDFQKGDIAEGYSVSREKKESFPLTVTSAQKNPTAFYLCASNPGGTEAFFGQGTRLTVV.

The chain employs TRBV28 and TRBJ2-2; D remains unclear. The CDR3 runs to 19 residues. Germline CDR1 MDHEN, CDR2 SYDVKM. Deletions cut 8 bases from V and 2 bases from J, with 27 bases between. The CDR3 DNA sequence: TGTGCCAGCCAGGATCTGGATAGTGAAAGTTTCGGAAACACCGGGGAGCTGTTTTTT. The encoded protein is CASQDLDSESFGNTGELFF. The whole variable domain, remainder taken from reference TRBV28 and TRBJ2-2, is DVKVTQSSRYLVKRTGEKVFLECVQDMDHENMFWYRQDPGLGLRLIYFSYDVKMKEKGDIPEGYSVSREKKERFSLILESASTNQTSMYLCASQDLDSESFGNTGELFFGEGSRLTVL.

The chain combines TRBV7-9 with TRBJ1-1; D ambiguous. The ends were cut back, 5 bases at V and 2 bases at J, with 6 bases in the middle. There are 12 residues in the CDR3. CDR1 and CDR2 from the germline V gene are SEHNR and FQNEAQ (reference sequence). DNA of the CDR3: TGTGCCAGCAGCAGAGTTAACACTGAAGCTTTCTTT. This sequence encodes CASSRVNTEAFF.

CDR3 sequence reads: CASSLAGGGITEAFF. The CDR3 bases are TGTGCCAGCAGCTTGGCCGGGGGGGGGATCACTGAAGCTTTCTTT. The V and J genes are TRBV5-4 and TRBJ1-1; TRBD1 might be the D (5 bases). Germline loops: CDR1 SGHNT, CDR2 YYREEE (reference sequence). The CDR3 is 15 residues long. V gave up 0 bases and J gave up 4 bases, with 13 bases separating them.

V usage is TRBV24-1 and J usage is TRBJ2-2; D is perhaps TRBD1 (6 bases). The CDR3 length is 16 residues. With 3 bases removed from V and 6 bases from J, the gap between germline ends came to 16 bases. Germline V gene lookup returns CDR1 KGHDR and CDR2 SFDVKD. The CDR3 bases are TGTGCCACCAGTGATCCACAGGGTACCTTGGCCGGGGAGCTGTTTTTT. Translation: CATSDPQGTLAGELFF.

This chain links TRBV28 with TRBJ2-5, with D unclear. CDR3 length equals 14 residues. Trimming removed 5 bases from V and 1 base from J, with 11 bases in between. The germline V gene encodes CDR1 MDHEN and CDR2 SYDVKM. The CDR3 coding sequence is TGTGCCAGCAGTCTACTGACAATCCAAGAGACCCAGTACTTC. Translated: CASSLLTIQETQYF. Together with reference TRBV28 and TRBJ2-5, the CDR3 gives the full variable domain: DVKVTQSSRYLVKRTGEKVFLECVQDMDHENMFWYRQDPGLGLRLIYFSYDVKMKEKGDIPEGYSVSREKKERFSLILESASTNQTSMYLCASSLLTIQETQYFGPGTRLLVL.

The chain has TRBV9 and TRBJ2-2; unclear D gene. V shed 2 bases and J shed 2 bases, with 10 bases lying between them. From germline, CDR1 is SGDLS and CDR2 YYNGEE. This CDR3 region has 15 residues. CDR3 DNA: TGTGCCAGCAGCGTTTACTCCGGTAACACCGGGGAGCTGTTTTTT. It translates to CASSVYSGNTGELFF.

This chain links TRBV6-5 with TRBJ1-1; D perhaps matches TRBD1 (5 bases). From germline, CDR1 is MNHEY and CDR2 SVGAGI. The CDR3 is 13 residues long. Between the trimmed V and J ends, which lost 7 bases and 0 bases, there was a span of 9 bases. Written as DNA, the CDR3 is TGTGCCAGCACAGGGATCATGAACACTGAAGCTTTCTTT. Protein sequence: CASTGIMNTEAFF.

This chain uses TRBV7-3 with TRBJ1-1, with D hard to call. This CDR3 contains 13 residues. The V end lost 6 bases, the J end lost 1 base, and 9 bases lay between the germline ends. Germline V gives CDR1 SGHTA, CDR2 FQGTGA. CDR3 loop: CASSSLWNTEAFF. The CDR3, as DNA: TGTGCCAGCAGTTCTCTCTGGAACACTGAAGCTTTCTTT. Filled out from reference TRBV7-3 and TRBJ1-1, the complete variable domain reads GAGVSQTPSNKVTEKGKYVELRCDPISGHTALYWYRQSLGQGPEFLIYFQGTGAADDSGLPNDRFFAVRPEGSVSTLKIQRTERGDSAVYLCASSSLWNTEAFFGQGTRLTVV.

V and J are TRBV18 and TRBJ1-1, with D unresolved. V was trimmed by 4 bases and J by 4 bases, leaving 13 bases between them. The germline V gene has CDR1 KGHSH and CDR2 LQKENI. The CDR3 spans 14 residues. This CDR3 reads CASSRVDTGTEAFF. Written as DNA, the CDR3 is TGTGCCAGCTCACGGGTTGATACGGGCACTGAAGCTTTCTTT.

This CDR3 reads CASSSGLTAYNEQFF. In DNA, the CDR3 is TGTGCCAGCAGCTCGGGACTGACAGCCTACAATGAGCAGTTCTTC. The chain uses TRBV7-3 and TRBJ2-1; a weak D match, TRBD2 (6 bases). Germline CDR1 reads SGHTA; CDR2 reads FQGTGA. The V and J ends lost 4 bases and 2 bases respectively, with 12 bases between them. The CDR3 is 15 amino acids.

The chain links TRBV19 to TRBJ1-5; the match to TRBD1 covers 8 bases. Germline V gene sequence: CDR1 LNHDA, CDR2 SQIVND (reference sequence). The V segment lost 5 bases and the J segment 7 bases; nucleotides outside the gene matches: 7. CDR3 length: 14 residues. CDR3: CASSAAGGGQPQHF. For the CDR3, the DNA is TGTGCCAGTAGTGCCGCAGGGGGCGGGCAGCCCCAGCATTTT. The whole variable domain, filled in from reference TRBV19 and TRBJ1-5, reads DGGITQSPKYLFRKEGQNVTLSCEQNLNHDAMYWYRQDPGQGLRLIYYSQIVNDFQKGDIAEGYSVSREKKESFPLTVTSAQKNPTAFYLCASSAAGGGQPQHFGDGTRLSIL.

For the CDR3, the DNA is TGTGCCAGTAGTGATAGAAGTGGCTACGAGCAGTACTTC. This encodes CASSDRSGYEQYF. V gene TRBV19 combines with J gene TRBJ2-7; D call uncertain. From germline, CDR1 is LNHDA and CDR2 SQIVND (reference sequence). V was pared by 5 bases and J by 3 bases, with 11 bases between. The CDR3 spans 13 residues.

V usage is TRBV2 and J usage is TRBJ1-1, with 8 bases aligning to TRBD1. V lost 6 bases, J lost 4 bases, and 10 bases stayed unmatched. CDR3 length: 15 residues. Germline values: CDR1 SNHLY, CDR2 FYNNEI. As DNA, the CDR3 is TGTGCCAGCAGGTCCGACAGGGGCGAACCCACTGAAGCTTTCTTT. This gives the protein CASRSDRGEPTEAFF.

The chain combines TRBV5-1 with TRBJ1-1, with D unclear. V shed 0 bases and J shed 5 bases, with 11 bases lying between them. Germline CDR1 reads SGHRS; CDR2 reads YFSETQ. The CDR3 sequence is 14 residues long. In nucleotides, the CDR3 is TGCGCCAGCAGCTTGGGCGGGGTTAGGACTGAAGCTTTCTTT. This translates into CASSLGGVRTEAFF.

The chain has TRBV14 and TRBJ1-3; maybe TRBD1 (6 bases). CDR3 length equals 15 residues. Trimming removed 6 bases at V and 1 base at J, with 13 bases between. CDR1 is SGHDN, CDR2 FVKESK, per germline. CDR3 sequence (DNA): TGTGCCAGCAGTTTTACAGGGTTATCTGGAAACACCATATATTTT. This translates into CASSFTGLSGNTIYF.

The rearrangement uses TRBV29-1 and TRBJ1-5, with 8 bases identical to TRBD1. Germline assignment: CDR1 SQVTM and CDR2 ANQGSEA. The ends lost 7 bases at V and 3 bases at J; junction bases unmatched: 11. The CDR3 contains 15 residues. The CDR3 sequence is CSANLDRVNNQPQHF. The CDR3 DNA reads TGCAGCGCAAATTTGGACAGGGTAAACAATCAGCCCCAGCATTTT.

V is TRBV19 and J is TRBJ2-2; D might be TRBD1 (5 bases). Germline CDR1 reads LNHDA; CDR2 reads SQIVND (reference sequence). Trimming shortened V by 5 bases and J by 2 bases, and 12 bases separated the two germline ends. CDR3 length equals 15 residues. The CDR3 loop reads CASSFPGLNTGELFF. The CDR3 nucleotides read TGTGCCAGTAGTTTTCCAGGGTTAAACACCGGGGAGCTGTTTTTT. Full variable domain (rest looked up from reference TRBV19 and TRBJ2-2): DGGITQSPKYLFRKEGQNVTLSCEQNLNHDAMYWYRQDPGQGLRLIYYSQIVNDFQKGDIAEGYSVSREKKESFPLTVTSAQKNPTAFYLCASSFPGLNTGELFFGEGSRLTVL.

The rearrangement joins TRBV29-1 to TRBJ2-2; unclear D gene. Deletions cut 4 bases from V and 4 bases from J, with 7 bases between. Germline V gene data show CDR1 as SQVTM and CDR2 as ANQGSEA. CDR3 length equals 12 residues. DNA of the CDR3: TGCAGCGTTGCCCTACTCACCGGGGAGCTGTTTTTT. This sequence encodes CSVALLTGELFF.

The gene calls are TRBV28 and TRBJ1-5; D perhaps matches TRBD1 (6 bases). The CDR3 runs to 14 residues. Germline V gene data show CDR1 as MDHEN and CDR2 as SYDVKM. V was cut by 8 bases and J by 4 bases, with 15 bases left in between. Here the CDR3 reads CASLQGLGNQPQHF. DNA for the CDR3: TGTGCCAGCCTACAGGGTCTGGGGAATCAGCCCCAGCATTTT.

The chain recombines TRBV7-2 with TRBJ1-6; D remains ambiguous. V was trimmed by 0 bases and J by 7 bases, leaving 10 bases between them. The CDR3 loop spans 15 amino acids. Germline V lookup: CDR1 SGHTA, CDR2 FQGNSA. CDR3 loop: CASSLAIGGNSPLHF. CDR3 DNA sequence: TGTGCCAGCAGCTTAGCTATCGGCGGGAATTCACCCCTCCACTTT.

V gene TRBV11-1 combines with J gene TRBJ2-7; D possibly corresponds to TRBD2 (5 bases). The germline V gene encodes CDR1 SGHAT and CDR2 FQDESV (reference sequence). This CDR3 has 16 residues. With 0 bases removed from V and 3 bases from J, the gap between germline ends came to 15 bases. The CDR3 reads CASSLAMASNHYEQYF. CDR3 coding DNA: TGTGCCAGCAGCTTAGCGATGGCTAGCAATCACTACGAGCAGTACTTC.

The chain joins TRBV5-6 to TRBJ2-7; D is possibly TRBD1 (6 bases). Germline V gene sequence: CDR1 SGHDT, CDR2 YYEEEE. The length of the CDR3 is 17 residues. The germline V and J ends were trimmed by 3 bases and 4 bases, with 23 bases remaining between them. CDR3 coding DNA: TGTGCCAGCAGCTATAGCTACAGGGAAAGGGGTGGTTACGAGCAGTACTTC. Protein: CASSYSYRERGGYEQYF.